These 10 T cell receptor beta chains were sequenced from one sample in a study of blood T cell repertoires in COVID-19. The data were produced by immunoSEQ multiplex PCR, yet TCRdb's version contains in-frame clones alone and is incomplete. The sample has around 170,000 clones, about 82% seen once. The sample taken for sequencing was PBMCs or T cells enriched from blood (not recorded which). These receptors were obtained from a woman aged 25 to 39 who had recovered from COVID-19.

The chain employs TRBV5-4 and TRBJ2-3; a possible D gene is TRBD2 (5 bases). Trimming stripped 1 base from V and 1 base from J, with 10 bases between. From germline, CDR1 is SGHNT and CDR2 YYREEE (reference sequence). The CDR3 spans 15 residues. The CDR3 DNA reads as TGTGCCAGCAGCTTGTCGGGGATGGGCACAGATACGCAGTATTTT. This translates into CASSLSGMGTDTQYF.

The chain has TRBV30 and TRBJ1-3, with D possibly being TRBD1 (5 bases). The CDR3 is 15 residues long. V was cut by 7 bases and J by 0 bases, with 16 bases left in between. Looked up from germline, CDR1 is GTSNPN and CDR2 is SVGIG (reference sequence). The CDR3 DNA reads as TGTGCCTCAACGAGAAACGGGGGCTCTGGAAACACCATATATTTT. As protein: CASTRNGGSGNTIYF.

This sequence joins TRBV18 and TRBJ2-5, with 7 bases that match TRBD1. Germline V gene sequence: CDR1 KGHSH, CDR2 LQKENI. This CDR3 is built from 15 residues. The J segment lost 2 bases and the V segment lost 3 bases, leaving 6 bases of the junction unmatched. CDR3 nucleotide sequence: TGTGCCAGCTCACCCAACCCCAGGGGGCAAGAGACCCAGTACTTC. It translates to CASSPNPRGQETQYF.

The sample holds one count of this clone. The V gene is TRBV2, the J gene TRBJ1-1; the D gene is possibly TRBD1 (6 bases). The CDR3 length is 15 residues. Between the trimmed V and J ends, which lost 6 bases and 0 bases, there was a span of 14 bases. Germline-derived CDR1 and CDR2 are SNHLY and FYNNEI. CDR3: CASRRTDLMNTEAFF. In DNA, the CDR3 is TGTGCCAGCAGGAGGACAGATCTCATGAACACTGAAGCTTTCTTT.

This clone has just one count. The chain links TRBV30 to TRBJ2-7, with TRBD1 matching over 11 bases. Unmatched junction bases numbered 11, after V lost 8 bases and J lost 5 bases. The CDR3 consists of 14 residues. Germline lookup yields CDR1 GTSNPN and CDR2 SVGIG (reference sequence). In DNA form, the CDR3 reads TGTGCCCTAGGGGGGACAGGGGGTTCCGACGAGCAGTACTTC. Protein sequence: CALGGTGGSDEQYF.

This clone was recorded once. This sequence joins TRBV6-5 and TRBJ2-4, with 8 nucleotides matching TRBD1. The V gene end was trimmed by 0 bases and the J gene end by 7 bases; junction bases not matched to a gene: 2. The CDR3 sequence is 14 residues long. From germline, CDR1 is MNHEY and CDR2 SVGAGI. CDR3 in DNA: TGTGCCAGCAGTTACTCGGACAGGGCCAACATTCAGTACTTC. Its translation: CASSYSDRANIQYF.

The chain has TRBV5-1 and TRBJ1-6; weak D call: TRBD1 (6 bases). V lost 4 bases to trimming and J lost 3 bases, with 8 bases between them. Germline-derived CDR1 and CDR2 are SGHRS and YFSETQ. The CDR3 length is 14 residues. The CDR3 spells CASSQDSYNSPLHF. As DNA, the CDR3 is TGCGCCAGCAGCCAGGACAGCTATAATTCACCCCTCCACTTT.

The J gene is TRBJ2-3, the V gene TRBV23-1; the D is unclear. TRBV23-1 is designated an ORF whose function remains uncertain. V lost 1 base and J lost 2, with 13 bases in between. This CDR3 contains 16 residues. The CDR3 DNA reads TGCGCCAGCAGTCAATTCGGAGCAGCTTTCACAGATACGCAGTATTTT. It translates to CASSQFGAAFTDTQYF.

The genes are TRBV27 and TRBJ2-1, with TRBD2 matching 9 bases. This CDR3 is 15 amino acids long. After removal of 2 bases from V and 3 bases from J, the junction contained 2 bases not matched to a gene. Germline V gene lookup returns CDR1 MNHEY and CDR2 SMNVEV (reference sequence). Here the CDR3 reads CASSLASGVYNEQFF. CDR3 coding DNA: TGTGCCAGCAGTTTAGCTAGCGGGGTCTACAATGAGCAGTTCTTC.

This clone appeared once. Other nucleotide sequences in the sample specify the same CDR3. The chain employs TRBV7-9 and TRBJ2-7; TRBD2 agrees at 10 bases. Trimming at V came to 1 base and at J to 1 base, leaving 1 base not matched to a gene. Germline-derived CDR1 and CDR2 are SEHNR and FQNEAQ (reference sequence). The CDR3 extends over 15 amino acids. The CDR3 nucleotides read TGTGCCAGCAGCTTAGGACTAGCGGGTTCCTACGAGCAGTACTTC. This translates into CASSLGLAGSYEQYF.